These 24 T cell receptor beta chains came from one sample sequenced in a study of T cell responses to AZD1222 COVID-19 vaccine. Some clones are missing from TCRdb's copy, which holds only in-frame ones; the method was immunoSEQ multiplex PCR. The sample holds some 100,000 clones; about 89% are singletons and the top ten take 4% to 5%. The sample was peripheral blood, taken on day 0 of AZD1222 vaccination. The receptors shown here come from an adult in good health.

In this sample, this clone turned up a few times. V is TRBV11-3 and J is TRBJ1-1, with D possibly TRBD1 on 6 matching bases. V shed 5 bases and J shed 0 bases, with 10 bases lying between them. The germline CDR1 and CDR2 sequences are SGHNT and YENEEA. This CDR3 has 14 amino acids. The CDR3 DNA sequence: TGTGCCAGCAGCGGGGGGGGCCTGAACACTGAAGCTTTCTTT. Protein product: CASSGGGLNTEAFF.

CDR3 sequence (DNA): TGTGCCAGCGCTGACGGGGGGTCAGATACGCAGTATTTT. It yields the protein CASADGGSDTQYF. The chain uses TRBV7-2 and TRBJ2-3; 7 bases match TRBD2. Germline V lookup: CDR1 SGHTA, CDR2 FQGNSA. Trimming took 8 bases from V and 4 from J; bases not matched to a gene: 6. The length of the CDR3 is 13 residues.

This clone was picked up one time. The chain uses TRBV29-1 and TRBJ2-5; D is ambiguous. Per germline, CDR1 SQVTM and CDR2 ANQGSEA. The CDR3 has 13 residues. Trimming removed 2 bases from V and 6 bases from J, with 13 bases in between. The CDR3 region is CSVEIGGRKTQYF. For the CDR3, the DNA is TGCAGCGTTGAAATAGGCGGTCGAAAGACCCAGTACTTC.

The chain uses TRBV11-1 and TRBJ1-2; D possibly corresponds to TRBD1 (5 bases). The V gene's germline CDR1 is SGHAT and CDR2 FQDESV (reference sequence). Trimming removed 2 bases from V and 8 bases from J, with 12 bases in between. The CDR3 totals 13 residues. CDR3 sequence reads: CASSLPGLGGYTF. CDR3 DNA: TGTGCCAGCAGCTTACCGGGACTAGGGGGCTACACCTTC.

The chain carries TRBV29-1 and TRBJ1-4; D is unresolved. V was cut by 1 base and J by 4 bases, with 13 bases left in between. Per the germline V gene, CDR1 is SQVTM and CDR2 is ANQGSEA. The CDR3 runs 15 residues. The CDR3 coding sequence is TGCAGCGTTGAAGTTCGGGAGGAATATAATGAAAAACTGTTTTTT. Its protein is CSVEVREEYNEKLFF.

This rearrangement joins TRBV4-3 to TRBJ2-3, with D tentatively TRBD2 (6 bases). In germline, CDR1 is LGHNA, CDR2 YSLEER. The V and J ends lost 0 bases and 3 bases respectively, with 19 bases between them. The CDR3 covers 18 residues. CDR3 sequence: CASSQELGPTGVTDTQYF. DNA of the CDR3: TGCGCCAGCAGCCAAGAACTGGGACCGACGGGGGTTACAGATACGCAGTATTTT.

This sequence joins TRBV10-3 and TRBJ1-5, with D possibly TRBD1 on 5 matching bases. This CDR3 is 14 amino acids long. Per the germline V gene, CDR1 is ENHRY and CDR2 is SYGVKD. V lost 7 bases and J 4 bases, leaving 14 bases between the germline ends. CDR3 nucleotide sequence: TGTGCCATCAATAGGGACGGGGGGAATCAGCCCCAGCATTTT. Its protein product is CAINRDGGNQPQHF.

This clone was seen a single time. The chain uses TRBV7-2 and TRBJ2-2; no clear D. There are 14 residues in the CDR3. V lost 3 bases and J 1 base, leaving 6 bases between the germline ends. CDR1 and CDR2 (germline): SGHTA, FQGNSA. The CDR3, as DNA: TGTGCCAGCAGCTTCGGGTTGAACACCGGGGAGCTGTTTTTT. Protein product: CASSFGLNTGELFF. The variable domain in full, with the rest retrieved from reference TRBV7-2 and TRBJ2-2, is GAGVSQSPSNKVTEKGKDVELRCDPISGHTALYWYRQSLGQGLEFLIYFQGNSAPDKSGLPSDRFSAERTGGSVSTLTIQRTQQEDSAVYLCASSFGLNTGELFFGEGSRLTVL.

The chain couples TRBV2 to TRBJ1-6; 8 bases agree with TRBD1. Germline values: CDR1 SNHLY, CDR2 FYNNEI. The V segment lost 4 bases and the J segment 13 bases; nucleotides outside the gene matches: 9. The CDR3 is made up of 14 amino acids. This chain's CDR3 is CASSGDRPFYPLHF. Written as DNA, the CDR3 is TGTGCCAGCAGTGGGGACAGGCCATTTTATCCCCTCCACTTT. The full variable domain, in which reference TRBV2 and TRBJ1-6 provide the parts outside the CDR3, is EPEVTQTPSHQVTQMGQEVILRCVPISNHLYFYWYRQILGQKVEFLVSFYNNEISEKSEIFDDQFSVERPDGSNFTLKIRSTKLEDSAMYFCASSGDRPFYPLHFGNGTRLTVT.

The CDR3 DNA reads TGTGCCAGCAGCCACACATTCACAGATACGCAGTATTTT. This sequence encodes CASSHTFTDTQYF. The rearrangement uses TRBV5-6 and TRBJ2-3; D is uncertain. Germline V gives CDR1 SGHDT, CDR2 YYEEEE. This CDR3 is built from 13 residues. With 4 bases removed from V and 2 bases from J, the gap between germline ends came to 8 bases.

The chain couples TRBV11-2 to TRBJ2-7; 12 bases match TRBD1. The trim removed 5 bases at V and 7 bases at J, leaving 12 bases unmatched. The CDR3 length is 16 residues. CDR1 is SGHAT and CDR2 is FQNNGV in the germline V gene. The CDR3 nucleotides read TGTGCCAGCAGCATCAACCCGGGACAGGGGGCTTGGGAGCAGTACTTC. Translating gives CASSINPGQGAWEQYF.

This sequence joins TRBV27 and TRBJ1-5, with a possible D match to TRBD1 (6 bases). Trimming stripped 2 bases from V and 5 bases from J, with 16 bases between. From germline, CDR1 is MNHEY and CDR2 SMNVEV (reference sequence). The CDR3 is 16 amino acids. CDR3 sequence (DNA): TGTGCCAGCAGTTTACTCCCCCTGGGGGGCCATCAGCCCCAGCATTTT. Translation gives CASSLLPLGGHQPQHF.

The chain couples TRBV4-3 to TRBJ1-6, with D possibly TRBD1 on 6 matching bases. CDR1 and CDR2 from the germline V gene are LGHNA and YSLEER. V was cut by 1 base and J by 6 bases, with 10 bases left in between. The CDR3 totals 15 residues. The CDR3 loop reads CASSQGSQGNSPLHF. The CDR3 region has the DNA TGCGCCAGCAGCCAAGGGTCACAGGGTAATTCACCCCTCCACTTT.

The chain combines TRBV7-2 with TRBJ1-4; D is ambiguous. The V gene's germline CDR1 is SGHTA and CDR2 FQGNSA. The CDR3 length is 15 residues. Deletions cut 2 bases from V and 7 bases from J, with 14 bases between. CDR3 protein: CASSLTPASPEKLFF. The DNA of the CDR3 is TGTGCCAGCAGCTTAACTCCTGCTTCTCCTGAAAAACTGTTTTTT.

The chain joins TRBV24-1 to TRBJ1-2; unclear D gene. V lost 3 bases and J 7 bases, leaving 8 bases between the germline ends. The CDR3 has 12 amino acids. Germline V gives CDR1 KGHDR, CDR2 SFDVKD. The chain's CDR3 is CATSDTLGGYTF. CDR3 DNA: TGTGCCACCAGTGATACCCTGGGTGGCTACACCTTC.

A word on this clone: An end of the junction does not agree with germline; a read error may underlie this. This chain joins TRBV7-3 and TRBJ2-2; D perhaps matches TRBD1 (6 bases). This CDR3 spans 15 amino acids. Germline assignment: CDR1 SGHTA and CDR2 FQGTGA. CDR3 nucleotide sequence: TGTGCCAGCAGCTCCGTTTCCCAGGGGACCTGGGGAGCTGTTTTT. Translating gives CASSSVSQGTWGAVF.

J is TRBJ2-3 and V is TRBV5-1; D is ambiguous. V lost 0 bases to trimming and J lost 1 base, with 9 bases between them. Germline V gene sequence: CDR1 SGHRS, CDR2 YFSETQ. The CDR3 spans 15 residues. The CDR3 region is CASSLGAGGTDTQYF. The CDR3 DNA reads TGCGCCAGCAGCTTGGGGGCAGGTGGCACAGATACGCAGTATTTT.

J is TRBJ1-2 and V is TRBV5-1; tentatively, D is TRBD1 (5 bases). CDR3 length equals 15 residues. V lost 0 bases, J lost 0 bases, and 9 bases lay in between. The germline gives CDR1 SGHRS, CDR2 YFSETQ. The CDR3 loop reads CASSLGDGANYGYTF. CDR3 nucleotides: TGCGCCAGCAGCTTGGGGGACGGAGCTAACTATGGCTACACCTTC.

J is TRBJ1-1 and V is TRBV12-2; the table's D call of TRBD1 was not tested on the DNA. TRBV12-2 is classified as a pseudogene. The CDR3 covers 15 residues. The CDR3: CASRLARGGWTEAFF. The CDR3 DNA follows: TGTGCAAGTCGCTTAGCCAGGGGTGGATGGACTGAAGCTTTCTTT.

This CDR3 reads CASSFGHLSTDTQYF. CDR3 nucleotides: TGTGCCAGCAGCTTCGGACACCTTAGCACAGATACGCAGTATTTT. V is TRBV5-6 and J is TRBJ2-3; D perhaps matches TRBD1 (5 bases). Germline V gene lookup returns CDR1 SGHDT and CDR2 YYEEEE. The CDR3 contains 15 residues. V lost 2 bases to trimming and J lost 0 bases, with 10 bases between them.

DNA of the CDR3: TGCGCCAGCAGCCAAGATCACTCCGGAGGGGAGACCCAGTACTTC. Translating it yields CASSQDHSGGETQYF. The genes are TRBV4-1 and TRBJ2-5, with D perhaps matching TRBD2 (6 bases). Germline lookup yields CDR1 MGHRA and CDR2 YSYEKL. V was trimmed by 0 bases and J by 5 bases, leaving 13 bases between them. This CDR3 is 15 amino acids long.

V gene TRBV29-1 combines with J gene TRBJ2-7; D not resolved. This CDR3 spans 12 amino acids. Deletions cut 7 bases from V and 1 base from J, with 11 bases between. Germline CDR1 SQVTM, CDR2 ANQGSEA. The CDR3 protein is CSAVWASYEQYF. The CDR3 bases are TGCAGCGCCGTCTGGGCTTCCTACGAGCAGTACTTC.

This rearrangement joins TRBV6-1 to TRBJ1-2; unclear D gene. Germline CDR1 reads MNHNS; CDR2 reads SASEGT. CDR3 length: 15 amino acids. The ends were cut back, 1 base at V and 1 base at J, with 10 bases in the middle. CDR3 in DNA: TGTGCCAGCAGTGAAGTCGCAGTTCTTAACTATGGCTACACCTTC. It translates to CASSEVAVLNYGYTF.

This chain uses TRBV19 with TRBJ1-5; the match to TRBD1 covers 7 bases. This CDR3 has 16 amino acids. Germline CDR1 LNHDA, CDR2 SQIVND (reference sequence). Trimming took 7 bases from V and 0 from J; bases not matched to a gene: 9. The CDR3 spells CASTLRTGYSNQPQHF. The CDR3 region has the DNA TGTGCCAGTACCCTACGGACAGGCTATAGCAATCAGCCCCAGCATTTT.